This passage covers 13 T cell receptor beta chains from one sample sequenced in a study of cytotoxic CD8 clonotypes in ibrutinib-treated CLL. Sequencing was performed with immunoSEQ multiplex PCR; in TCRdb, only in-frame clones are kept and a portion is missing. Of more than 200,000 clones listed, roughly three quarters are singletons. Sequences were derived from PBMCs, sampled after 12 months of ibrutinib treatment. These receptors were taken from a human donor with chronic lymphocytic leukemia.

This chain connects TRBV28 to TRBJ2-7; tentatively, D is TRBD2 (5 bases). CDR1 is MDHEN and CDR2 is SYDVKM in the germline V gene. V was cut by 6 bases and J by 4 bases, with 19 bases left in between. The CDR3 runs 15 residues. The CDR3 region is CASSSPEGTRYEQYF. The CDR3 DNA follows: TGTGCCAGCAGCTCTCCTGAGGGTACAAGGTACGAGCAGTACTTC.

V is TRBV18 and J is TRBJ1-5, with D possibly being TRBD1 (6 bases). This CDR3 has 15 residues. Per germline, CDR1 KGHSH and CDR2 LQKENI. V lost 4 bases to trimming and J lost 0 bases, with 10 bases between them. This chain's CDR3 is CASSLDRNSNQPQHF. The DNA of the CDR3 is TGTGCCAGCTCACTCGACAGGAATAGCAATCAGCCCCAGCATTTT.

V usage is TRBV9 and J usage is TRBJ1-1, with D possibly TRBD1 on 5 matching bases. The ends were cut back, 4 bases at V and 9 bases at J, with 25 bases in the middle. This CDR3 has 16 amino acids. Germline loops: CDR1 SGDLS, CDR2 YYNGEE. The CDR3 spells CASSISTVEIGTKAFF. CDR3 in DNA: TGTGCCAGCAGCATTAGTACCGTGGAAATAGGGACTAAAGCTTTCTTT. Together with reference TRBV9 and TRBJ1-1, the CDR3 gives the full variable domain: DSGVTQTPKHLITATGQRVTLRCSPRSGDLSVYWYQQSLDQGLQFLIQYYNGEERAKGNILERFSAQQFPDLHSELNLSSLELGDSALYFCASSISTVEIGTKAFFGQGTRLTVV.

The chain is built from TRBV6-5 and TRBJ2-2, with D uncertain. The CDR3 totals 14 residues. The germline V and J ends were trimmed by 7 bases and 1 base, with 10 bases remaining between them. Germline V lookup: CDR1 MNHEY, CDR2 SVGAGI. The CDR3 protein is CASNSQRNTGELFF. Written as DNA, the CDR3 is TGTGCCAGCAATAGTCAGCGGAACACCGGGGAGCTGTTTTTT.

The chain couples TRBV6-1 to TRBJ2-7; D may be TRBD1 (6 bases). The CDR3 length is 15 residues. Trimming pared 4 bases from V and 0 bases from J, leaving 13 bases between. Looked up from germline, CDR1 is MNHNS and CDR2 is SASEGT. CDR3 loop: CASSALRGSSYEQYF. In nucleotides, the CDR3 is TGTGCCAGCAGTGCTTTAAGGGGGAGCTCCTACGAGCAGTACTTC.

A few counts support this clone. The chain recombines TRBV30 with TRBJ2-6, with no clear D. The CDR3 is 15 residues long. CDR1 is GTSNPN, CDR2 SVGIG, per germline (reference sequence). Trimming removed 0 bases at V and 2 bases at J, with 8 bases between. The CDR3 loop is CAWSVRAAGANVLTF. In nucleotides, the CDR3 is TGTGCCTGGAGTGTACGGGCGGCTGGGGCCAACGTCCTGACTTTC.

CDR3 residues: CASSTQGQITNEQYF. The CDR3 nucleotides are TGTGCCAGCAGTACCCAGGGACAGATCACCAACGAGCAGTACTTC. The J gene is TRBJ2-7, the V gene TRBV28; 7 nucleotides align to TRBD1. Trimming took 5 bases from V and 5 from J; bases not matched to a gene: 12. This CDR3 has 15 residues. Germline-derived CDR1 and CDR2 are MDHEN and SYDVKM.

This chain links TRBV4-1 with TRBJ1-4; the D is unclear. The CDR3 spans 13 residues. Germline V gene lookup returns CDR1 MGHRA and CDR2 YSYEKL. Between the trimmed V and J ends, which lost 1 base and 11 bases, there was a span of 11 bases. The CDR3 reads CASSQALENKLFF. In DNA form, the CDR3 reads TGCGCCAGCAGCCAAGCTCTGGAAAACAAACTGTTTTTT.

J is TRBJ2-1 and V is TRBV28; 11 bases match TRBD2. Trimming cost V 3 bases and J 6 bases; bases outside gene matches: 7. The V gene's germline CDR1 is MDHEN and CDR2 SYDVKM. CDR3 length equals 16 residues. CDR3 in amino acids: CASSFTSGSYSNEQFF. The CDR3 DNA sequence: TGTGCCAGCAGTTTTACTAGCGGGAGTTATTCCAATGAGCAGTTCTTC.

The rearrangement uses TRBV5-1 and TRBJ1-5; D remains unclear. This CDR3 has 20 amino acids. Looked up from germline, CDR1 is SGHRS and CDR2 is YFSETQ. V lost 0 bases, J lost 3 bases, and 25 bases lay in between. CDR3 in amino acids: CASSLADRVAQAFPNQPQHF. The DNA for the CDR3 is TGCGCCAGCAGCTTGGCCGATAGGGTGGCCCAGGCCTTTCCCAATCAGCCCCAGCATTTT.

The CDR3 protein is CASSTRGQSRTEAFF. The CDR3 nucleotides read TGTGCCAGTAGTACCCGCGGTCAGAGCAGGACTGAAGCTTTCTTT. The gene calls are TRBV19 and TRBJ1-1; D unresolved. Germline CDR1 LNHDA, CDR2 SQIVND (reference sequence). The V end lost 4 bases, the J end lost 5 bases, and 17 bases lay between the germline ends. This CDR3 comprises 15 residues.

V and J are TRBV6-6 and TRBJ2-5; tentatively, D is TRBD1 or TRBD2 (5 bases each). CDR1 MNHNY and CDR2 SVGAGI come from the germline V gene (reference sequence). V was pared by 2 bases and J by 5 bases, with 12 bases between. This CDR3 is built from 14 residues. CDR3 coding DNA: TGTGCCAGCAGTTACGGGACCGCTAAGGAGACCCAGTACTTC. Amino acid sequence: CASSYGTAKETQYF.

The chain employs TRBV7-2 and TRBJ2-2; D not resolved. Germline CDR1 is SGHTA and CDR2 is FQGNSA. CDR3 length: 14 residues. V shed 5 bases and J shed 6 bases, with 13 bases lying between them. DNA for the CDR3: TGTGCCAGCAGCCCCACCGGGTGGGCCGGGGAGCTGTTTTTT. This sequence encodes CASSPTGWAGELFF.